This T cell receptor (beta chain) was identified during a study of blood T cells in healthy people across ages. Caucasian, healthy and from Russia, the donors were aged between about 6 and 90. CDR1 is MNHEY, CDR2 SVGAGI, per germline. The CDR3 covers 15 residues. A word on this clonotype: The antigen remains undetermined. At one end the junction does not follow the germline gene, possibly because of a read error.

Study-wide results and limits: Both higher diversity and more naive CD4+ cells marked long-lived donors when set against aged donors.

The use of a sample-barcoded 5' primer and a J-beta primer mix characterized a second PCR of about 7 to 12 cycles. A template-switch adaptor containing 12 random nucleotides labeled each cDNA molecule. TCRdb analysed the 5' RACE reads with MiXCR anew, one entry per CDR3 protein. This table holds more than 1 million distinct CDR3 sequences, more than 35% found once. The receptor comes from a woman aged 55-70 years in good health. The rearrangement uses TRBV6-5 and TRBJ1-4; D is undetermined. Material: blood. As DNA, the CDR3 is TGTGCCAGCAGAAGGGATCATGCAACTAATGGAAAACTGTTTTTT. Protein: CASRRDHATNGKLFF.